The rows below give T cell receptor beta chains drawn from one sample of a study of T cell responses to AZD1222 COVID-19 vaccine. TCRdb's table, derived via immunoSEQ multiplex PCR, lists solely in-frame clones and lacks some. In the table there are about 150,000 clones, 90% of which are singletons. This specimen was peripheral blood, taken 28 days after the second AZD1222 dose. These receptors were collected from an adult who received the AZD1222 COVID-19 vaccine. Both conserved end residues are part of each CDR3. A D gene is named only where the DNA matches it firmly. Clone size appears in some rows only: once, few, many, or a class for an expanded clone.

>-|TRBJ1-1|-|TRBV5-1
CASSLGQTNTEAFF
TGCGCCAGCAGCTTGGGACAAACCAACACTGAAGCTTTCTTT
>-|TRBJ2-2|-|TRBV6-5
CASKGGGRRTGELFF
TGTGCCAGCAAAGGCGGGGGCCGAAGGACCGGGGAGCTGTTTTTT
>-|TRBJ2-3|TRBD2|TRBV7-9
CASSLASYGGGASDTQYF
TGTGCCAGCAGCTTAGCGAGCTATGGCGGGGGGGCCTCAGATACGCAGTATTTT
>-|TRBJ1-3|-|TRBV7-2
CASSLEAGLGNTIYF
TGTGCCAGCAGCTTAGAAGCAGGACTTGGAAACACCATATATTTT
>-|TRBJ2-7|TRBD1|TRBV29-1
CSCSRTGGVYEQYF
TGCAGCTGCTCCAGGACAGGGGGTGTTTACGAGCAGTACTTC
>few|TRBJ1-5|TRBD1|TRBV19
CASSLPDRGGYQPQHF
TGTGCCAGTAGTCTTCCTGACAGGGGGGGATATCAGCCCCAGCATTTT
>-|TRBJ1-5|-|TRBV18
CASSPTPGGAGQPQHF
TGTGCCAGCTCACCAACACCAGGTGGGGCAGGTCAGCCCCAGCATTTT
>-|TRBJ1-6|-|TRBV15
CATSGFIGSSPLHF
TGTGCCACCAGCGGGTTCATAGGTAGTTCACCCCTCCACTTT
>-|TRBJ1-1|-|TRBV5-1
CASSLAGGYTEAFF
TGCGCCAGCAGCTTGGCAGGTGGGTACACTGAAGCTTTCTTT
>-|TRBJ2-5|-|TRBV7-2
CASSLPPQETQYF
TGTGCCAGCAGCTTACCCCCTCAAGAGACCCAGTACTTC
>-|TRBJ2-1|TRBD2|TRBV5-1
CASSLELAGSGRGLEQFF
TGCGCCAGCAGCTTGGAGCTAGCGGGGTCTGGGCGCGGATTGGAGCAGTTCTTC
>-|TRBJ2-7|-|TRBV19
CASQRAHSYEQYF
TGTGCCAGTCAGAGGGCCCACTCCTACGAGCAGTACTTC
>-|TRBJ1-4|-|TRBV21-1
CASSKVWALNEKLFF
TGTGCCAGCAGCAAAGTTTGGGCCCTTAATGAAAAACTGTTTTTT
>-|TRBJ1-2|-|TRBV3-1/TRBV3-2
CASSHTRVGYTF
TGTGCCAGCAGCCATACCCGGGTTGGCTACACCTTC
>-|TRBJ2-5|TRBD1|TRBV28
CATDREQGFQETQYF
TGTGCCACCGATAGAGAACAGGGGTTCCAAGAGACCCAGTACTTC
>-|TRBJ2-4|-|TRBV4-1
CASSQVAIAKNIQYF
TGCGCCAGCAGCCAAGTGGCAATAGCCAAAAACATTCAGTACTTC
>-|TRBJ2-6|-|TRBV7-5
CVRRPFVLTF
TGTGTCAGAAGACCTTTCGTCCTGACTTTC
>-|TRBJ2-1|-|TRBV7-4
CASPCLNEQFF
TGTGCCAGCCCCTGTCTGAATGAGCAGTTCTTC
>-|TRBJ2-6|-|TRBV6-5
CASSWQVSGANVLTF
TGTGCCAGCAGTTGGCAGGTCTCTGGGGCCAACGTCCTGACTTTC
>-|TRBJ2-7|-|TRBV7-8
CASSRPGYEQYF
TGTGCCAGCAGCCGCCCGGGTTACGAGCAGTACTTC
>-|TRBJ1-6|-|TRBV7-9
CASISVGGSYNSPLHF
TGTGCCAGCATCTCGGTGGGGGGCTCCTATAATTCACCCCTCCACTTT
>-|TRBJ1-1|-|TRBV7-9
CASSPIVNTEAFF
TGTGCCAGCAGCCCCATAGTGAACACTGAAGCTTTCTTT
>-|TRBJ1-5|TRBD1|TRBV19
CASSMEGQGRSAQHF
TGTGCCAGTAGTATGGAGGGACAGGGAAGGTCGGCCCAGCATTTT
>-|TRBJ1-2|-|TRBV30
CAWSERPPANYGYTF
TGTGCCTGGAGTGAGCGACCGCCGGCTAACTATGGCTACACCTTC
>-|TRBJ1-4|-|TRBV15
CATSREGVGRGNEKLFF
TGTGCCACCAGCAGAGAGGGAGTCGGCAGGGGAAATGAAAAACTGTTTTTT
>-|TRBJ2-6|-|TRBV5-8
CASSFVFSGANVLTF
TGTGCCAGCAGCTTTGTGTTCTCTGGGGCCAACGTCCTGACTTTC
>-|TRBJ1-1|-|TRBV10-3
CAISEIGISAEAFF
TGTGCCATCAGTGAAATAGGGATATCGGCTGAAGCTTTCTTT
>-|TRBJ1-4|-|TRBV6-5
CASSYYGGQGREKLFF
TGTGCCAGCAGTTACTATGGGGGGCAGGGTCGGGAAAAACTGTTTTTT
>-|TRBJ2-1|TRBD1|TRBV6-5
CASSHQGALYNEQFF
TGTGCCAGCAGTCATCAGGGGGCCCTCTACAATGAGCAGTTCTTC
>-|TRBJ1-3|-|TRBV7-9
CATGKVTGGNTIYF
TGTGCCACCGGGAAGGTTACGGGTGGAAACACCATATATTTT
>-|TRBJ1-2|TRBD1|TRBV6-6
CASRNDRGTLHGYTF
TGTGCCAGCAGGAATGACAGGGGGACCCTCCATGGCTACACCTTC
>-|TRBJ2-3|TRBD2|TRBV3-1/TRBV3-2
CASSQKTSGFTDTQYF
TGTGCCAGCAGCCAAAAGACTAGCGGGTTCACAGATACGCAGTATTTT
>-|TRBJ2-6|-|TRBV4-2
CASSQVMTGANVLTF
TGTGCCAGCAGCCAGGTTATGACTGGGGCCAACGTCCTGACTTTC
>-|TRBJ2-2|-|TRBV2
CASIPGTVNTGELFF
TGTGCCAGCATTCCCGGGACTGTAAACACCGGGGAGCTGTTTTTT
>-|TRBJ2-3|TRBD2|TRBV24-1
CATSDLRREAQDTQYF
TGTGCCACCAGTGATTTACGGCGGGAGGCTCAAGATACGCAGTATTTT
>-|TRBJ2-7|TRBD1|TRBV7-9
CASSLGGQGVEQYF
TGTGCCAGCAGCTTAGGGGGACAGGGAGTCGAGCAGTACTTC
>-|TRBJ1-1|-|TRBV3-1/TRBV3-2
CASSQYGEGTEAFF
TGTGCCAGCAGCCAATATGGTGAGGGGACTGAAGCTTTCTTT
>-|TRBJ1-2|-|TRBV28
CASYDQGGPPAYGYTF
TGTGCCAGCTACGATCAAGGGGGTCCACCAGCCTATGGCTACACCTTC
>-|TRBJ2-2|TRBD1|TRBV11-2
CASSLVVAGQVIGELFF
TGTGCCAGCAGCTTAGTGGTTGCGGGACAGGTTATCGGGGAGCTGTTTTTT
>-|TRBJ2-2|-|TRBV27
CASSGTGPFWELFF
TGTGCCAGCAGCGGGACGGGACCCTTTTGGGAGCTGTTTTTT
>few|TRBJ2-7|-|TRBV7-2
CASSLVGSSYEQYF
TGTGCCAGCAGCTTAGTAGGGTCCTCCTACGAGCAGTACTTC
>-|TRBJ1-4|-|TRBV7-2
CASSLVPRIGVGEKLFF
TGTGCCAGCAGCTTAGTTCCCCGGATTGGGGTAGGCGAAAAACTGTTTTTT
>-|TRBJ2-6|TRBD2|TRBV28
CASSLQLAGTSGANVLTF
TGTGCCAGCAGTCTCCAACTAGCGGGCACCTCTGGGGCCAACGTCCTGACTTTC
>-|TRBJ1-1|-|TRBV7-6
CASSLGGQGPLSEAFF
TGTGCCAGCAGCCTGGGTGGTCAGGGGCCCTTGTCTGAAGCTTTCTTT
>-|TRBJ2-3|-|TRBV7-2
CASSTPGPSTDTQYF
TGTGCCAGCAGCACCCCCGGCCCTAGCACAGATACGCAGTATTTT
>-|TRBJ1-4|-|TRBV28
CASNTGALNEKLFF
TGTGCCAGCAATACGGGGGCCCTGAATGAAAAACTGTTTTTT
>-|TRBJ2-7|-|TRBV3-1/TRBV3-2
CASSQGTLGSSYEQYF
TGTGCCAGCAGCCAAGGGACATTGGGCAGCTCCTACGAGCAGTACTTC
>-|TRBJ2-3|-|TRBV27
CASSSPPPGAADTQYF
TGTGCCAGCAGTTCACCCCCCCCCGGGGCCGCAGATACGCAGTATTTT
>-|TRBJ2-1|TRBD1|TRBV3-1/TRBV3-2
CASSRTGDEQFF
TGTGCCAGCAGCCGGACAGGTGATGAGCAGTTCTTC
>-|TRBJ2-5|-|TRBV12-3/TRBV12-4
CASSRNQETQYF
TGTGCCAGCAGCCGCAACCAAGAGACCCAGTACTTC
>-|TRBJ2-7|-|TRBV6-5
CASSAHYEQYF
TGTGCCAGCAGCGCACACTACGAGCAGTACTTC